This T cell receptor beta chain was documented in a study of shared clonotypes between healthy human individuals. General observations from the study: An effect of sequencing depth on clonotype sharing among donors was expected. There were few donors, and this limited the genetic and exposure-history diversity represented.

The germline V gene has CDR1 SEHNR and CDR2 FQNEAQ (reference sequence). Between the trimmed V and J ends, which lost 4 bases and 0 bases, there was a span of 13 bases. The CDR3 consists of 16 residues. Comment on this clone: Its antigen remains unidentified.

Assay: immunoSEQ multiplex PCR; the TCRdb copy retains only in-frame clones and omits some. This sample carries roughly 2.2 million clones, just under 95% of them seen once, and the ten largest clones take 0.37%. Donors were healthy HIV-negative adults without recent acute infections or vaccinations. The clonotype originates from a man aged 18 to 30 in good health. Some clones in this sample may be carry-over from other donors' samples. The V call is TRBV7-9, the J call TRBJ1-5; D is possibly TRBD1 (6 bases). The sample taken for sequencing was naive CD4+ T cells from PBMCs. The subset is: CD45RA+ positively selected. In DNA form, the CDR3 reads TGTGCCAGCAGCTCGACAGGACTCCATAGCAATCAGCCCCAGCATTTT. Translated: CASSSTGLHSNQPQHF.